A single sample gave rise to the 13 T cell receptor beta chains below, sequenced in a study of OX40 agonist ivuxolimab in advanced cancers. The repertoire was sequenced with immunoSEQ multiplex PCR; TCRdb's copy has only in-frame clones and lacks some. The repertoire holds roughly 66,000 clones, with 70% to 90% as singletons. Sequenced material: CD4+ or CD8+ T cells sorted from blood, taken in a trial of the OX40 agonist ivuxolimab. The receptors here all came from an adult with an advanced solid tumor such as melanoma, head and neck, liver or kidney cancer.

The CDR3 loop reads CASSARTPEGNGYTF. In nucleotides, the CDR3 is TGCGCCAGCAGCGCTCGAACCCCGGAGGGGAATGGCTACACCTTC. The chain uses TRBV5-1 and TRBJ1-2; D is perhaps TRBD1 (5 bases). The germline gives CDR1 SGHRS, CDR2 YFSETQ. V lost 4 bases and J 6 bases, leaving 19 bases between the germline ends. CDR3 length equals 15 residues.

This clone occurred once. The chain carries TRBV19 and TRBJ2-3; 11 bases map to TRBD1. J gave up 1 base and V 1 base, and 4 bases lay outside the gene matches. The CDR3 is made up of 17 amino acids. From germline, CDR1 is LNHDA and CDR2 SQIVND (reference sequence). This CDR3 reads CASSIVRGQGGTDTQYF. The CDR3 DNA is TGTGCCAGTAGTATAGTCCGGGGACAGGGGGGCACAGATACGCAGTATTTT.

The chain recombines TRBV10-2 with TRBJ1-2; D not certain. The CDR3 is made up of 17 amino acids. The V and J ends lost 4 bases and 4 bases respectively, with 22 bases between them. The germline V gene has CDR1 WSHSY and CDR2 SAAADI. The CDR3 DNA reads as TGCGCCAGCAGTGCTTCCCGAGGCCGGGATGATAGCTATGGCTACACCTTC. Protein: CASSASRGRDDSYGYTF.

The J gene is TRBJ2-3, the V gene TRBV7-9, with 8 bases identical to TRBD2. The CDR3 totals 14 residues. Germline V gives CDR1 SEHNR, CDR2 FQNEAQ (reference sequence). The V segment lost 5 bases and the J segment 6 bases; nucleotides outside the gene matches: 7. This CDR3 is CASSLGLDTDTQYF. CDR3 bases: TGTGCCAGCAGCCTGGGACTAGATACCGATACGCAGTATTTT.

The count of this clone is one. The V gene is TRBV6-5, the J gene TRBJ1-1; no definite D call. Trimming removed 1 base from V and 1 base from J, with 4 bases in between. Germline-derived CDR1 and CDR2 are MNHEY and SVGAGI. The CDR3 is 13 amino acids. The CDR3 spells CASSYWANTEAFF. The CDR3 DNA is TGTGCCAGCAGTTACTGGGCGAACACTGAAGCTTTCTTT.

The chain has TRBV9 and TRBJ2-7; 11 bases match TRBD2. The germline CDR1 and CDR2 sequences are SGDLS and YYNGEE. Trimming cost V 0 bases and J 7 bases; bases outside gene matches: 6. The CDR3 totals 15 residues. DNA of the CDR3: TGTGCCAGCAGCGTAGAGGCTAGCGGGAGGCGGGAGCAGTACTTC. Its protein product is CASSVEASGRREQYF.

The chain uses TRBV7-2 and TRBJ2-6, with 8 bases matching TRBD1. This CDR3 is built from 17 residues. Germline V CDR1 and CDR2: SGHTA, FQGNSA. J was trimmed by 0 bases and V by 2 bases; bases with no gene match: 3. DNA for the CDR3: TGTGCCAGCAGCTTAACAGGGGGTCGCTCTGGGGCCAACGTCCTGACTTTC. It is translated as CASSLTGGRSGANVLTF.

This rearrangement joins TRBV5-6 to TRBJ2-2, with D maybe TRBD1 (5 bases). Trimming pared 1 base from V and 6 bases from J, leaving 19 bases between. Germline loops: CDR1 SGHDT, CDR2 YYEEEE. The CDR3 consists of 17 residues. The chain's CDR3 is CASSLLGVQGFSGELFF. In DNA form, the CDR3 reads TGTGCCAGCAGCTTGCTTGGGGTCCAGGGATTCTCCGGGGAGCTGTTTTTT.

The chain links TRBV5-1 to TRBJ2-1; 11 positions agree with TRBD2. The germline gives CDR1 SGHRS, CDR2 YFSETQ. J gave up 8 bases and V 6 bases, and 16 bases lay outside the gene matches. The CDR3 is 17 residues long. The CDR3 DNA reads TGCGCCAGCACCCAAAGAGTACTAGCGGGGGCTATACATGAGCAGTTCTTC. The encoded protein is CASTQRVLAGAIHEQFF.

In DNA form, the CDR3 reads TGTGCCAGCAGTTACGAGGCGGGAGGAACGGATGAGCAGTTCTTC. Translated: CASSYEAGGTDEQFF. V and J are TRBV6-5 and TRBJ2-1; 8 nucleotides line up with TRBD2. The CDR3 is 15 residues long. With V trimmed by 2 bases and J by 8 bases, 8 bases remained unmatched. Germline lookup yields CDR1 MNHEY and CDR2 SVGAGI.

This clone was seen only a few times. The chain employs TRBV6-1 and TRBJ2-2; 8 nucleotides line up with TRBD2. The CDR3 runs 13 residues. The germline gives CDR1 MNHNS, CDR2 SASEGT. V lost 8 bases to trimming and J lost 1 base; unmatched junction nucleotides: 0. The CDR3 sequence: CASAGGNTGELFF. The CDR3 region has the DNA TGTGCCAGCGCGGGGGGGAACACCGGGGAGCTGTTTTTT.

The chain has TRBV4-1 and TRBJ2-2; D perhaps matches TRBD1 (6 bases). From germline, CDR1 is MGHRA and CDR2 YSYEKL. Between the trimmed V and J ends, which lost 0 bases and 0 bases, there was a span of 14 bases. The CDR3 sequence is 18 residues long. DNA for the CDR3: TGCGCCAGCAGCCAAGATCTTCGACAGGCCGCGAACACCGGGGAGCTGTTTTTT. Translating it yields CASSQDLRQAANTGELFF.

The rearrangement joins TRBV18 to TRBJ2-6; 10 bases fit TRBD1. There are 17 residues in the CDR3. Trimming cost V 6 bases and J 1 base; bases outside gene matches: 6. Germline CDR1 is KGHSH and CDR2 is LQKENI. DNA of the CDR3: TGTGCCAGCTCGGGACAGGGGTTAAATTCTGGGGCCAACGTCCTGACTTTC. It specifies CASSGQGLNSGANVLTF.